These T cell receptor beta chains were read from a single sample in a study of shared clonotypes between healthy human individuals. Produced via immunoSEQ multiplex PCR; TCRdb's table is partial and in-frame only. The data hold around 100,000 clones, with about 70% observed a single time. The sample was memory CD8+ T cells sorted from blood. These receptors all stem from a woman in her twenties or thirties in good health. Each CDR3 is given with its conserved first and last residue. The D gene is left open where the match is weak. Only some rows state a clone size, as once, few, many or a class for expanded clones.

abundance,j_gene,v_gene,d_gene,len,CDR3nt,CDR3aa
NA,TRBJ1-2,TRBV28,NA,17,TGTGCCAGCAGTTTACGTTTCTTCTTGGCAGGGCCCTATGGCTACACCTTC,CASSLRFFLAGPYGYTF
NA,TRBJ2-7,TRBV10-3,TRBD2,14,TGTGCCATCAGGCCGGGACTACACTCCTACGAGCAGTACTTC,CAIRPGLHSYEQYF
NA,TRBJ2-3,TRBV2,TRBD1,17,TGTGCCAGCAGGACCGGGACAGGTAGCCTTAGCACAGATACGCAGTATTTT,CASRTGTGSLSTDTQYF
NA,TRBJ2-1,TRBV6-1,TRBD2,15,TGTGCCAGCAGCCTGACTAGCGGAGTCTACAATGAGCAGTTCTTC,CASSLTSGVYNEQFF
NA,TRBJ1-5,TRBV7-8,NA,13,TGTGCCAGCAGCTTAGTGGTAAATCAGCCCCAGCATTTT,CASSLVVNQPQHF
once,TRBJ2-1,TRBV6-6,TRBD2,15,TGTGCCAGCAGTTCTACTAGCGGGAGGTTGAATGAGCAGTTCTTC,CASSSTSGRLNEQFF
once,TRBJ1-2,TRBV7-9,TRBD1,16,TGTGCCAGCAGTGGGACAGTGGTCGGTGGGAACTATGGCTACACCTTC,CASSGTVVGGNYGYTF
NA,TRBJ2-1,TRBV18,TRBD2,16,TGTGCCAGCTCACAACTAGCGGTGAGCTCCTACAATGAGCAGTTCTTC,CASSQLAVSSYNEQFF
many,TRBJ1-5,TRBV25-1,NA,15,TGTGCCAGCAGTGGGCAGGGGCATGAGGATCAGCCCCAGCATTTT,CASSGQGHEDQPQHF
many,TRBJ2-1,TRBV5-4,NA,16,TGTGCCAGCAGCCAAGAAGTATCAGGGTCCTACAATGAGCAGTTCTTC,CASSQEVSGSYNEQFF
NA,TRBJ2-6,TRBV6-4,NA,16,TGTGCCAGCAGTGACTCGTTCGGCTCTGGGGCCAACGTCCTGACTTTC,CASSDSFGSGANVLTF
NA,TRBJ2-2,TRBV9,NA,13,TGTGCCAGCAGCGCACAAGGAGTCGGGGAGCTGTTTTTT,CASSAQGVGELFF
once,TRBJ2-1,TRBV7-7,TRBD2,18,TGTGCCAGCAGCCCTATAGCGGGAGGGCCTAGCTCCTACAATGAGCAGTTCTTC,CASSPIAGGPSSYNEQFF
NA,TRBJ2-5,TRBV5-6,NA,14,TGTGCCAGCAGCGATCGACCGCTACAAGAGACCCAGTACTTC,CASSDRPLQETQYF
NA,TRBJ2-3,TRBV7-3,NA,17,TGTGCCAGCAGCCGGCAGGGTACCAAGACTAGCACAGATACGCAGTATTTT,CASSRQGTKTSTDTQYF
few,TRBJ2-5,TRBV6-5,NA,15,TGTGCCAGCAGTTTTGACATCCCTTGGGATAACAAGCAGTACTTC,CASSFDIPWDNKQYF
NA,TRBJ2-1,TRBV28,TRBD2,14,TGTGCCAGCAGTTCGGGGACTAGCGGGTGGGCCTCGTTCTTC,CASSSGTSGWASFF
NA,TRBJ2-7,TRBV14,TRBD1,14,TGTGCCAGCAGCCAAAGGGACAGGGTTGATGAGCAGTACTTC,CASSQRDRVDEQYF